The 29 T cell receptor beta chains listed next were all sequenced from one sample in a study of cytomegalovirus exposure and HLA in healthy donors. Profiling relied on immunoSEQ multiplex PCR, and the TCRdb table lists in-frame clones only, not all of them. The table lists over 200,000 clones, 85% to 90% of them singletons. The specimen sequenced was PBMCs. These receptors were taken from a woman younger than 30 in good health and CMV-seronegative.

The chain is built from TRBV4-3 and TRBJ1-5; tentatively, D is TRBD1 (6 bases). Germline loops: CDR1 LGHNA, CDR2 YSLEER. V was cut by 0 bases and J by 5 bases, with 11 bases left in between. There are 15 residues in the CDR3. CDR3 nucleotides: TGCGCCAGCAGCCAAGAGTCGGGGGGCTATCAGCCCCAGCATTTT. Its protein is CASSQESGGYQPQHF.

The V call is TRBV18, the J call TRBJ2-7, with 7 bases matching TRBD2. CDR1 is KGHSH and CDR2 is LQKENI in the germline V gene. CDR3 length: 11 residues. Losses at the gene ends were 4 bases for V and 6 bases for J; bases not matched to a gene: 0. The CDR3 bases are TGTGCCAGCTCACGGGGGGGCGAGCAGTACTTC. This sequence encodes CASSRGGEQYF.

The rearrangement links TRBV14 to TRBJ2-7; TRBD1 is a possible D gene (6 bases). Germline V gene lookup returns CDR1 SGHDN and CDR2 FVKESK. The CDR3 consists of 15 residues. Trimming took off 3 bases at V and 3 bases at J, with 15 bases between the two ends. CDR3 coding DNA: TGTGCCAGCAGCCAGGGTGACAGGATCTACTACGAGCAGTACTTC. Amino acid sequence: CASSQGDRIYYEQYF. Variable domain in full (rest from reference TRBV14 and TRBJ2-7): EAGVTQFPSHSVIEKGQTVTLRCDPISGHDNLYWYRRVMGKEIKFLLHFVKESKQDESGMPNNRFLAERTGGTYSTLKVQPAELEDSGVYFCASSQGDRIYYEQYFGPGTRLTVT.

V is TRBV5-1 and J is TRBJ1-4, with D tentatively TRBD1 (5 bases). The CDR3 is 14 residues long. Germline assignment: CDR1 SGHRS and CDR2 YFSETQ. V was shortened by 1 base and J by 5 bases, with 9 bases between the two germline ends. CDR3 sequence: CASSLPGINEKLFF. CDR3 bases: TGCGCCAGCAGCTTGCCAGGGATCAATGAAAAACTGTTTTTT.

Only one count was recorded for this clone. In DNA, the CDR3 is TGTGCCAGCAGCGTCATGGCGGGAGGGGCTTACGAGCAGTACTTC. Encoded protein: CASSVMAGGAYEQYF. V is TRBV9 and J is TRBJ2-7; TRBD2 aligns across 9 bases. V shed 2 bases, J shed 4 bases, and the junction held 7 bases outside the gene matches. CDR3 length: 15 amino acids. CDR1 and CDR2 from the germline V gene are SGDLS and YYNGEE.

This chain joins TRBV6-5 and TRBJ2-7, with a possible D match to TRBD1 (5 bases). This CDR3 region has 13 residues. Trimming took 2 bases from V and 2 from J, leaving 7 bases between them. Germline V lookup: CDR1 MNHEY, CDR2 SVGAGI. The DNA of the CDR3 is TGTGCCAGCAGTTACAGACAGACCTACGAGCAGTACTTC. The encoded protein is CASSYRQTYEQYF.

The rearrangement uses TRBV19 and TRBJ2-5; 10 nucleotides agree with TRBD1. After removal of 5 bases from V and 6 bases from J, the junction contained 9 bases not matched to a gene. The CDR3 is 15 amino acids. Germline V gene sequence: CDR1 LNHDA, CDR2 SQIVND (reference sequence). The CDR3 region has the DNA TGTGCCAGTAGTCTACTCCGGGACAGGGGACAGACCCAGTACTTC. Protein product: CASSLLRDRGQTQYF.

V usage is TRBV5-6 and J usage is TRBJ2-6, with 7 bases fitting TRBD1. The germline V gene has CDR1 SGHDT and CDR2 YYEEEE. Trimming removed 3 bases from V and 0 bases from J; junction bases left unmatched: 6. CDR3 length: 17 amino acids. Written as DNA, the CDR3 is TGTGCCAGCAGCTGGGACAGAAAGTTCTCTGGGGCCAACGTCCTGACTTTC. Its translation: CASSWDRKFSGANVLTF.

The rearrangement joins TRBV30 to TRBJ1-5, with D unclear. The CDR3 runs 14 residues. Germline V CDR1 and CDR2: GTSNPN, SVGIG (reference sequence). Trimming pared 0 bases from V and 3 bases from J, leaving 9 bases between. The CDR3 region has the DNA TGTGCCTGGAGTGTAGCGATGGTCAATCAGCCCCAGCATTTT. Encoded protein: CAWSVAMVNQPQHF.

The CDR3 is CASSPGLAGGSYNEQFF. CDR3 nucleotides: TGTGCCAGCAGCCCCGGACTAGCGGGGGGGTCCTACAATGAGCAGTTCTTC. The gene calls are TRBV7-2 and TRBJ2-1, with TRBD2 matching 15 bases. CDR1 is SGHTA and CDR2 is FQGNSA in the germline V gene. The CDR3 is 17 amino acids. Trimming took 5 bases from V and 1 from J; bases not matched to a gene: 3.

The rearrangement links TRBV27 to TRBJ2-7; 12 nucleotides match TRBD1. This CDR3 is built from 17 residues. V shed 3 bases and J 7 bases; nucleotides not matched to a gene: 13. Germline V gene data show CDR1 as MNHEY and CDR2 as SMNVEV (reference sequence). The CDR3 reads CASSFSFPGQGAGEQYF. CDR3 sequence (DNA): TGTGCCAGCAGTTTTTCCTTCCCGGGACAGGGGGCAGGAGAGCAGTACTTC.

The chain employs TRBV28 and TRBJ2-7; a weak D match, TRBD2 (6 bases). The CDR3 length is 13 residues. CDR1 and CDR2 (germline): MDHEN, SYDVKM. V dropped 8 bases and J dropped 4 bases, with 15 bases sitting between them. CDR3 in DNA: TGTGCCAGCGCTTCGAACGGGGGTTACGAGCAGTACTTC. It encodes CASASNGGYEQYF.

V gene TRBV9 combines with J gene TRBJ2-7; D may be TRBD2 (6 bases). There are 15 residues in the CDR3. Between the trimmed V and J ends, which lost 0 bases and 3 bases, there was a span of 13 bases. Germline-derived CDR1 and CDR2 are SGDLS and YYNGEE. The CDR3 DNA reads as TGTGCCAGCAGCGTAGGGGTTAGCGGATTCTACGAGCAGTACTTC. It yields the protein CASSVGVSGFYEQYF.

The chain is built from TRBV11-2 and TRBJ1-2, with D possibly being TRBD1 (5 bases). The germline V and J ends were trimmed by 2 bases and 1 base, with 5 bases remaining between them. The germline V gene has CDR1 SGHAT and CDR2 FQNNGV. The CDR3 has 13 amino acids. CDR3 loop: CASSLQGNYGYTF. The CDR3 nucleotides read TGTGCCAGCAGCTTACAGGGTAACTATGGCTACACCTTC.

In DNA, the CDR3 is TGTGCCAGCATTGAGCGGGAGGCCCCGGCACCCTACGAGCAGTACTTC. Translating gives CASIEREAPAPYEQYF. The rearrangement links TRBV28 to TRBJ2-7; TRBD2 agrees at 9 bases. The CDR3 spans 16 residues. V was clipped by 7 bases and J by 2 bases; unmatched bases: 12. Per germline, CDR1 MDHEN and CDR2 SYDVKM.

The rearrangement joins TRBV5-6 to TRBJ1-3; D possibly corresponds to TRBD1 (5 bases). From germline, CDR1 is SGHDT and CDR2 YYEEEE. This CDR3 has 14 amino acids. V dropped 0 bases and J dropped 2 bases, with 6 bases sitting between them. This CDR3 is CASSLGQPGNTIYF. Written as DNA, the CDR3 is TGTGCCAGCAGCTTGGGACAGCCTGGAAACACCATATATTTT.

This clone appeared a single time. Additional DNA sequences in this sample encode the identical CDR3. The rearrangement links TRBV18 to TRBJ1-1, with D unclear. The CDR3 contains 13 residues. The germline CDR1 and CDR2 sequences are KGHSH and LQKENI. The V and J ends lost 1 base and 3 bases respectively, with 6 bases between them. The CDR3 spells CASSPLRDTEAFF. The CDR3 DNA reads as TGTGCCAGCTCACCACTTAGAGACACTGAAGCTTTCTTT.

In DNA, the CDR3 is TGTGCCAGCAGCCAGCTGACGATTGGGACTAGCGTCACCGGGGAGCTGTTTTTT. Translation: CASSQLTIGTSVTGELFF. The rearrangement joins TRBV4-2 to TRBJ2-2, with 10 bases identical to TRBD2. The CDR3 is made up of 18 amino acids. The V segment lost 3 bases and the J segment 4 bases; nucleotides outside the gene matches: 11. Germline loops: CDR1 LGHNA, CDR2 YNFKEQ.

The chain combines TRBV7-9 with TRBJ1-5, with D unresolved. The CDR3 is made up of 13 amino acids. Germline V gene data show CDR1 as SEHNR and CDR2 as FQNEAQ (reference sequence). Between the trimmed V and J ends, which lost 5 bases and 5 bases, there was a span of 10 bases. CDR3 coding DNA: TGTGCCAGCAGCCCAGATGGAGATCAGCCCCAGCATTTT. Amino acid sequence: CASSPDGDQPQHF.

The V call is TRBV28, the J call TRBJ2-7, with a possible D match to TRBD2 (6 bases). V gave up 5 bases and J gave up 2 bases, with 10 bases separating them. This CDR3 is built from 13 residues. CDR1 and CDR2 from the germline V gene are MDHEN and SYDVKM. CDR3 amino acids: CASSQGLAYEQYF. The CDR3 nucleotides are TGTGCCAGCAGTCAGGGACTTGCCTACGAGCAGTACTTC.

The chain uses TRBV29-1 and TRBJ2-7, with TRBD2 matching over 7 bases. The CDR3 runs 12 residues. The germline V gene encodes CDR1 SQVTM and CDR2 ANQGSEA. V shed 3 bases, J shed 7 bases, and the junction held 6 bases outside the gene matches. CDR3: CSVEAGVGEQYF. As DNA, the CDR3 is TGCAGCGTTGAGGCGGGAGTGGGGGAGCAGTACTTC.

The chain carries TRBV6-5 and TRBJ1-1; D call uncertain. The CDR3 runs 12 residues. With 8 bases removed from V and 4 bases from J, the gap between germline ends came to 11 bases. Germline V gene lookup returns CDR1 MNHEY and CDR2 SVGAGI. CDR3 region: CASAGVATEAFF. As DNA, the CDR3 is TGTGCCAGCGCTGGAGTCGCCACTGAAGCTTTCTTT.

This sequence joins TRBV4-1 and TRBJ1-1; 10 nucleotides agree with TRBD1. Germline V gene data show CDR1 as MGHRA and CDR2 as YSYEKL. The J segment lost 1 base and the V segment lost 4 bases, leaving 6 bases of the junction unmatched. This CDR3 comprises 16 residues. The CDR3 DNA reads TGCGCCAGCAGCCTAGGGACAGGGGCACGGAACACTGAAGCTTTCTTT. It translates to CASSLGTGARNTEAFF.

This clone showed up just once. The rearrangement links TRBV28 to TRBJ2-5; 11 bases match TRBD1. CDR3 length equals 17 residues. V was pared by 2 bases and J by 4 bases, with 9 bases of the junction left unmatched. Germline CDR1 is MDHEN and CDR2 is SYDVKM. CDR3: CASSLQKDRGLLETQYF. DNA of the CDR3: TGTGCCAGCAGTTTACAGAAGGACAGGGGGCTCTTAGAGACCCAGTACTTC.

The CDR3 reads CASSNRQGARGTEAFF. In nucleotides, the CDR3 is TGTGCCAGTAGTAACCGACAGGGGGCGCGGGGCACTGAAGCTTTCTTT. The V gene is TRBV19, the J gene TRBJ1-1; 10 nucleotides align to TRBD1. The CDR3 covers 16 residues. Germline trimming cut 4 bases from V and 4 bases from J; bases unmatched to any gene: 9. CDR1 LNHDA and CDR2 SQIVND come from the germline V gene (reference sequence).

This chain connects TRBV19 to TRBJ2-7; no clear D. The CDR3 runs 12 residues. Germline V lookup: CDR1 LNHDA, CDR2 SQIVND (reference sequence). With 4 bases removed from V and 2 bases from J, the gap between germline ends came to 6 bases. The CDR3 protein is CASSTTPYEQYF. The CDR3, as DNA: TGTGCCAGTAGTACGACACCCTACGAGCAGTACTTC. Full variable domain (rest looked up from reference TRBV19 and TRBJ2-7): DGGITQSPKYLFRKEGQNVTLSCEQNLNHDAMYWYRQDPGQGLRLIYYSQIVNDFQKGDIAEGYSVSREKKESFPLTVTSAQKNPTAFYLCASSTTPYEQYFGPGTRLTVT.

The V call is TRBV28, the J call TRBJ2-7, with 7 bases that match TRBD1. This CDR3 comprises 15 residues. Looked up from germline, CDR1 is MDHEN and CDR2 is SYDVKM. The V segment lost 8 bases and the J segment 0 bases; nucleotides outside the gene matches: 10. The CDR3 DNA sequence: TGTGCCAGCTTCCGACGGGGACAGAGCTCCTACGAGCAGTACTTC. As protein: CASFRRGQSSYEQYF.

The rearrangement uses TRBV27 and TRBJ2-7, with TRBD2 matching 7 bases. Germline-derived CDR1 and CDR2 are MNHEY and SMNVEV (reference sequence). The trim removed 1 base at V and 6 bases at J, leaving 6 bases unmatched. The CDR3 totals 14 residues. The chain's CDR3 is CASSLFGGFGEQYF. CDR3 sequence (DNA): TGTGCCAGCAGTTTATTCGGGGGGTTCGGCGAGCAGTACTTC.

The chain links TRBV30 to TRBJ2-7; a weak D match, TRBD2 (5 bases). The germline CDR1 and CDR2 sequences are GTSNPN and SVGIG (reference sequence). The germline V and J ends were trimmed by 2 bases and 6 bases, with 20 bases remaining between them. This CDR3 contains 15 residues. In DNA form, the CDR3 reads TGTGCCTGGAGTACTAAAAATCTCCCCGAGGGCGAGCAGTACTTC. Encoded protein: CAWSTKNLPEGEQYF. Complete variable domain (other parts from reference TRBV30 and TRBJ2-7): SQTIHQWPATLVQPVGSPLSLECTVEGTSNPNLYWYRQAAGRGLQLLFYSVGIGQISSEVPQNLSASRPQDRQFILSSKKLLLSDSGFYLCAWSTKNLPEGEQYFGPGTRLTVT.